The clone carrying this TCR beta chain appeared once. The data were taken from a study of T cell repertoires in cytomegalovirus infection. V dropped 0 bases and J dropped 3 bases, with 12 bases sitting between them. Per the germline V gene, CDR1 is SGDLS and CDR2 is YYNGEE. There are 15 residues in the CDR3. TCRdb re-called the reads with MiXCR, one entry per CDR3 protein. The table has about 460,000 distinct CDR3 sequences, 11% seen once. The rearrangement joins TRBV9 to TRBJ1-2; a weak D match, TRBD1 (6 bases). Source material: PBMCs. This receptor was identified in a human donor in good health (CMV status not recorded). Some clones in this sample may be carry-over from other donors' samples. The CDR3 DNA reads TGTGCCAGCAGCGTAGACGGGGGCAGGGACTATGGCTACACCTTC. Encoded protein: CASSVDGGRDYGYTF.